The 27 T cell receptor beta chains listed next were all sequenced from one sample in a study of blood T cell repertoires in COVID-19 (dated by TCRdb to 2018 to 2021). Libraries were built with the immunoSEQ multiplex PCR assay. TCRdb carries this immuneACCESS record with in-frame sequences only. Its versions omit some clonotypes, under half of them owing to an unresolved V gene in the studies checked, with the rest unexplained. The sample contains fewer than 350,000 clones, around 86% of them found a single time. Of the sample, 2.5% to 3.5% falls within the top ten clones. Sequencing was done on a sample of peripheral blood. Receptor source: a woman in her sixties or seventies with active or convalescent COVID-19.

The rearrangement links TRBV5-6 to TRBJ1-3; a weak D match, TRBD1 (5 bases). CDR3 length: 14 amino acids. Germline CDR1 and CDR2: SGHDT and YYEEEE. Trimming stripped 0 bases from V and 8 bases from J, with 12 bases between. CDR3 protein: CASSLGAWGDTIYF. In DNA form, the CDR3 reads TGTGCCAGCAGCTTGGGCGCATGGGGGGACACCATATATTTT.

About this clone: The same CDR3 also results from other DNA sequences found in this sample. The V gene is TRBV27, the J gene TRBJ1-2; TRBD1 aligns across 7 bases. The CDR3 consists of 13 residues. CDR1 MNHEY and CDR2 SMNVEV come from the germline V gene (reference sequence). Unmatched junction bases numbered 6, after V lost 6 bases and J lost 5 bases. The CDR3 loop reads CASSLTGTYGYTF. The CDR3, as DNA: TGTGCCAGCAGCTTGACAGGGACTTATGGCTACACCTTC.

This sequence joins TRBV9 and TRBJ1-2, with 7 bases lining up with TRBD1. From germline, CDR1 is SGDLS and CDR2 YYNGEE. This CDR3 spans 15 amino acids. Trimming removed 3 bases from V and 0 bases from J; junction bases left unmatched: 5. DNA of the CDR3: TGTGCCAGCAGCGCGACAGGGTGGCCTAACTATGGCTACACCTTC. Translation gives CASSATGWPNYGYTF.

The chain's CDR3 is CASSLGGARLKETQYF. In DNA form, the CDR3 reads TGCGCCAGCAGCTTGGGTGGAGCGAGGTTAAAAGAGACCCAGTACTTC. V and J are TRBV5-1 and TRBJ2-5; the D is unclear. Germline V gene lookup returns CDR1 SGHRS and CDR2 YFSETQ. Trimming shortened V by 0 bases and J by 3 bases, and 15 bases separated the two germline ends. CDR3 length: 16 amino acids.

The chain uses TRBV7-8 and TRBJ1-5; D gene unclear. Looked up from germline, CDR1 is SGHVS and CDR2 is FQNEAQ. V was shortened by 5 bases and J by 1 base, with 15 bases between the two germline ends. This CDR3 spans 16 amino acids. CDR3 bases: TGTGCCAGCAGCCCACATGAGGCGAGGAGCAATCAGCCCCAGCATTTT. Amino acids: CASSPHEARSNQPQHF.

This clone has only a few counts. DNA of the CDR3: TGTGCCATCAGCGGGTCGAGGGGGGGGGAGTACAATGAGCAGTTCTTC. It codes for CAISGSRGGEYNEQFF. The rearrangement uses TRBV10-3 and TRBJ2-1; tentatively, D is TRBD2 (7 bases). V lost 6 bases and J lost 4, with 19 bases in between. The germline gives CDR1 ENHRY, CDR2 SYGVKD. CDR3 length: 16 residues.

On this clone itself: A read error may produce the germline difference seen at one junction end. The chain combines TRBV7-7 with TRBJ2-1, with 10 bases that match TRBD2. There are 15 residues in the CDR3. Germline CDR1 SSHAT, CDR2 FNYEAQ (reference sequence). The CDR3: CASSPQSGGANEQFF. CDR3 DNA: TGTGCTAGCAGCCCTCAGAGCGGGGGGGCGAATGAGCAGTTCTTC.

The rearrangement uses TRBV7-8 and TRBJ1-5; D is possibly TRBD1 (6 bases). The CDR3 has 15 amino acids. Germline lookup yields CDR1 SGHVS and CDR2 FQNEAQ. V was shortened by 5 bases and J by 2 bases, with 13 bases between the two germline ends. The CDR3 nucleotides are TGTGCCAGCAGCCGAGGACAGTACGGCAATCAGCCCCAGCATTTT. Amino acid sequence: CASSRGQYGNQPQHF.

V gene TRBV5-1 combines with J gene TRBJ2-2, with D possibly being TRBD1 (6 bases). CDR1 is SGHRS, CDR2 YFSETQ, per germline. The CDR3 covers 18 residues. V was trimmed by 4 bases and J by 0 bases, leaving 19 bases between them. In DNA, the CDR3 is TGCGCCAGCAGCCCTACAGGGTTGTCGGGGCCGAACACCGGGGAGCTGTTTTTT. It translates to CASSPTGLSGPNTGELFF.

This chain joins TRBV5-6 and TRBJ1-2; TRBD1 matches at 9 bases. Per germline, CDR1 SGHDT and CDR2 YYEEEE. This CDR3 is built from 15 residues. Trimming at V came to 3 bases and at J to 4 bases, leaving 7 bases not matched to a gene. The DNA for the CDR3 is TGTGCCAGCAGCTCGCCGGGACAGGGACCCTATGGCTACACCTTC. This gives the protein CASSSPGQGPYGYTF.

The rearrangement links TRBV5-1 to TRBJ1-2, with TRBD1 matching over 9 bases. The junction had 4 bases not matched to a gene; V was cut back by 5 bases and J by 2 bases. This CDR3 region has 14 residues. CDR1 is SGHRS and CDR2 is YFSETQ in the germline V gene. CDR3 DNA sequence: TGCGCCAGCAGGGATACAGGGGGCAACTATGGCTACACCTTC. It specifies CASRDTGGNYGYTF.

This chain uses TRBV15 with TRBJ1-5, with D hard to call. V lost 1 base to trimming and J lost 1 base, with 14 bases between them. Germline V gene data show CDR1 as LNHNV and CDR2 as YYDKDF (reference sequence). The CDR3 is 17 residues long. CDR3 DNA: TGTGCCACCAGCAGAGGTCGGGTACTCGGGAGCAATCAGCCCCAGCATTTT. It specifies CATSRGRVLGSNQPQHF.

The chain combines TRBV18 with TRBJ2-1, with D hard to call. The CDR3 runs 13 residues. Trimming stripped 0 bases from V and 9 bases from J, with 9 bases between. The germline gives CDR1 KGHSH, CDR2 LQKENI. The CDR3 DNA reads as TGTGCCAGCTCACCACCGTCGGTTAGTGAGCAGTTCTTC. Translating it yields CASSPPSVSEQFF. The full variable domain, completed using reference TRBV18 and TRBJ2-1, is NAGVMQNPRHLVRRRGQEARLRCSPMKGHSHVYWYRQLPEEGLKFMVYLQKENIIDESGMPKERFSAEFPKEGPSILRIQQVVRGDSAAYFCASSPPSVSEQFFGPGTRLTVL.

This clone appeared once. This chain joins TRBV6-5 and TRBJ2-3, with D tentatively TRBD1 (6 bases). This CDR3 spans 13 amino acids. In germline, CDR1 is MNHEY, CDR2 SVGAGI. Trimming pared 8 bases from V and 7 bases from J, leaving 16 bases between. The CDR3 nucleotides read TGTGCCAGCGGAAACAGGGACCTTTATACGCAGTATTTT. This sequence encodes CASGNRDLYTQYF.

This sequence joins TRBV6-2 or TRBV6-3 and TRBJ1-2; D is ambiguous. CDR3 length equals 12 residues. Per germline, CDR1 MNHEY and CDR2 SVGEGT. V shed 5 bases and J shed 5 bases, with 9 bases lying between them. CDR3: CASSPAQYGYTF. The DNA of the CDR3 is TGTGCCAGCAGTCCCGCTCAGTATGGCTACACCTTC.

This clone was seen at least ten times. The gene calls are TRBV16 and TRBJ1-5; D is undetermined. Germline CDR1 and CDR2: KGHSY and FQNENV. V was cut by 4 bases and J by 7 bases, with 11 bases left in between. CDR3 length: 13 residues. CDR3: CASSPDRGQPQHF. CDR3 nucleotides: TGTGCCAGCAGCCCGGATCGGGGACAGCCCCAGCATTTT.

The rearrangement joins TRBV4-1 to TRBJ2-5; possible D gene TRBD2, 7 bases. The CDR3 contains 15 residues. Trimming pared 2 bases from V and 5 bases from J, leaving 15 bases between. Germline V lookup: CDR1 MGHRA, CDR2 YSYEKL. Written as DNA, the CDR3 is TGCGCCAGCAGCCAATCTAGGACAGCGGGGGAGACCCAGTACTTC. Its translation is CASSQSRTAGETQYF.

The DNA of the CDR3 is TGTGCCAGCAGCTCGACGGGGAACACTGAAGCTTTCTTT. It yields the protein CASSSTGNTEAFF. V usage is TRBV7-2 and J usage is TRBJ1-1; no clear D gene. Germline V gene sequence: CDR1 SGHTA, CDR2 FQGNSA. The CDR3 is made up of 13 amino acids. Between the trimmed V and J ends, which lost 4 bases and 1 base, there was a span of 7 bases. The full variable domain, its missing parts supplied by reference TRBV7-2 and TRBJ1-1, is GAGVSQSPSNKVTEKGKDVELRCDPISGHTALYWYRQSLGQGLEFLIYFQGNSAPDKSGLPSDRFSAERTGGSVSTLTIQRTQQEDSAVYLCASSSTGNTEAFFGQGTRLTVV.

V usage is TRBV2 and J usage is TRBJ1-4; D call uncertain. Germline loops: CDR1 SNHLY, CDR2 FYNNEI. Trimming left V 6 bases short and J 4 bases short, with 9 bases between. The length of the CDR3 is 13 residues. This chain's CDR3 is CASRDSDNEKLFF. The CDR3, as DNA: TGTGCCAGCAGGGACTCTGATAATGAAAAACTGTTTTTT.

The sample holds a few counts of this clone. The chain's CDR3 is CASSYRIPATNEKLFF. CDR3 nucleotide sequence: TGTGCCAGCAGTTACCGAATTCCAGCAACTAATGAAAAACTGTTTTTT. The gene calls are TRBV6-5 and TRBJ1-4; D unresolved. The CDR3 has 16 residues. Trimming removed 2 bases at V and 0 bases at J, with 10 bases between. Germline assignment: CDR1 MNHEY and CDR2 SVGAGI.

This chain joins TRBV6-5 and TRBJ1-4, with a possible D match to TRBD1 (5 bases). V was clipped by 2 bases and J by 0 bases, with 7 bases between them. The germline CDR1 and CDR2 sequences are MNHEY and SVGAGI. The CDR3 totals 15 residues. CDR3 nucleotide sequence: TGTGCCAGCAGTTACAGGACACCAACTAATGAAAAACTGTTTTTT. This codes for CASSYRTPTNEKLFF.

In nucleotides, the CDR3 is TGTGCCAGCTCTCGAGGGGGACAGGGGAACCAGCCCCAGCATTTT. This codes for CASSRGGQGNQPQHF. The gene calls are TRBV5-4 and TRBJ1-5, with 10 bases aligning to TRBD1. Trimming removed 7 bases from V and 7 bases from J; junction bases left unmatched: 11. The CDR3 runs to 15 residues. Germline assignment: CDR1 SGHNT and CDR2 YYREEE (reference sequence). Combining the CDR3 with reference TRBV5-4 and TRBJ1-5 gives the whole variable domain ETGVTQSPTHLIKTRGQQVTLRCSSQSGHNTVSWYQQALGQGPQFIFQYYREEENGRGNFPPRFSGLQFPNYSSELNVNALELDDSALYLCASSRGGQGNQPQHFGDGTRLSIL.

This rearrangement joins TRBV6-2 or TRBV6-3 to TRBJ2-7; weak D call: TRBD2 (5 bases). The CDR3 is 17 residues long. V was pared by 2 bases and J by 3 bases, with 20 bases between. Germline values: CDR1 MNHEY, CDR2 SVGEGT. Here the CDR3 DNA reads TGTGCCAGCAGTTACGAACGTCAAAGGGCGGGCAACTACGAGCAGTACTTC. Translation gives CASSYERQRAGNYEQYF.

V is TRBV30 and J is TRBJ2-7, with 11 bases fitting TRBD2. The ends lost 5 bases at V and 1 base at J; junction bases unmatched: 4. Germline V CDR1 and CDR2: GTSNPN, SVGIG (reference sequence). The CDR3 consists of 14 residues. The CDR3 nucleotides read TGTGCCTGGTCTCGACTAGCGGGGTCCTACGAGCAGTACTTC. Protein sequence: CAWSRLAGSYEQYF.

This chain uses TRBV6-4 with TRBJ1-6, with 7 nucleotides matching TRBD1. V was clipped by 3 bases and J by 5 bases; unmatched bases: 10. The CDR3 runs 17 residues. The germline gives CDR1 MRHNA, CDR2 SNTAGT. CDR3 nucleotide sequence: TGTGCCAGCAGTGAGTACGACAGGGATCAACATAATTCACCCCTCCACTTT. Its protein product is CASSEYDRDQHNSPLHF.

The chain combines TRBV9 with TRBJ1-2, with D maybe TRBD1 (6 bases). V was shortened by 4 bases and J by 4 bases, with 17 bases between the two germline ends. CDR1 and CDR2 from the germline V gene are SGDLS and YYNGEE. CDR3 length equals 15 residues. CDR3 loop: CASSSTAQGIYGYTF. In DNA form, the CDR3 reads TGTGCCAGCAGCTCAACCGCACAGGGCATCTATGGCTACACCTTC.

The V and J genes are TRBV5-5 and TRBJ2-1; 8 nucleotides line up with TRBD2. Trimming removed 4 bases from V and 0 bases from J; junction bases left unmatched: 6. This CDR3 spans 16 amino acids. The germline CDR1 and CDR2 sequences are SGHKS and YYEKEE (reference sequence). The CDR3 DNA is TGTGCCAGCAGCCGGGGGGGGGCCCCCTCCTACAATGAGCAGTTCTTC. This sequence encodes CASSRGGAPSYNEQFF.